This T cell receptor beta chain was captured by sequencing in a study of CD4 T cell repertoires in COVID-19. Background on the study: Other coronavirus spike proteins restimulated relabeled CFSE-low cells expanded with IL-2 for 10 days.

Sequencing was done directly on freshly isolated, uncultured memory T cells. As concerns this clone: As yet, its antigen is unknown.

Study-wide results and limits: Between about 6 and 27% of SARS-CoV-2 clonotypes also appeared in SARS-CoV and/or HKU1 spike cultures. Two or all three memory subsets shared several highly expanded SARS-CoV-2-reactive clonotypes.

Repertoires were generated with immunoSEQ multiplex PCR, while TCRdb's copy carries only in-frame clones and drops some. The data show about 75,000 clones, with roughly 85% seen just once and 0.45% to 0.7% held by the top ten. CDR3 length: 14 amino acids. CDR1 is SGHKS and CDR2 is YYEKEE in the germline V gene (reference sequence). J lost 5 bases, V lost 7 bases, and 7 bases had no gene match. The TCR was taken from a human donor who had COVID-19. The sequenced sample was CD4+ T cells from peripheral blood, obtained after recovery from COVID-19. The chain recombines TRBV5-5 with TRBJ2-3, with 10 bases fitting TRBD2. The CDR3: CASGQSGGEDTQYF. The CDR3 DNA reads TGTGCCAGCGGGCAAAGCGGGGGGGAAGATACGCAGTATTTT.